This passage covers 21 T cell receptor beta chains from one sample sequenced in a study of cytomegalovirus exposure and HLA in healthy donors. Primers included in the PCR were 60 Vbeta and 13 Jbeta primers. Here immunoSEQ multiplex PCR was the method, and the copy in TCRdb shows in-frame clones only, minus some. The sample holds 150,000 or so clones, approximately 84% seen once. Sequenced material: PBMCs. Receptors originate from a woman aged 40 to 50 in good health and CMV-seropositive.

The chain has TRBV5-6 and TRBJ1-2, with TRBD1 matching over 7 bases. Germline values: CDR1 SGHDT, CDR2 YYEEEE. V lost 1 base, J lost 6 bases, and 15 bases stayed unmatched. The CDR3 is made up of 17 amino acids. As DNA, the CDR3 is TGTGCCAGCAGCTTGAAAGTACCCAGGGGGTATGATCATGGCTACACCTTC. This translates into CASSLKVPRGYDHGYTF.

The chain combines TRBV4-3 with TRBJ2-7; D gene ambiguous. The V and J ends lost 0 bases and 3 bases respectively, with 12 bases between them. This CDR3 comprises 15 residues. Germline V gene data show CDR1 as LGHNA and CDR2 as YSLEER. As DNA, the CDR3 is TGCGCCAGCAGCCAAGATCGTGGCAGTTACTACGAGCAGTACTTC. It encodes CASSQDRGSYYEQYF.

Comments on this clone: The junction departs from the called germline gene at one end, perhaps through a read error. This sequence joins TRBV7-9 and TRBJ1-5; no definite D call. This CDR3 spans 12 amino acids. The V gene's germline CDR1 is SEHNR and CDR2 FQNEAQ (reference sequence). The CDR3 reads CSSSAGAEPQHF. In DNA, the CDR3 is TGTTCCAGCAGCGCAGGTGCTGAGCCCCAGCATTTT.

The gene calls are TRBV5-1 and TRBJ1-3; 7 bases line up with TRBD1. Germline CDR1 SGHRS, CDR2 YFSETQ. Trimming took 4 bases from V and 0 from J; bases not matched to a gene: 4. This CDR3 contains 15 residues. The CDR3 reads CASSMTGNSGNTIYF. In nucleotides, the CDR3 is TGCGCCAGCAGCATGACAGGGAACTCTGGAAACACCATATATTTT. Filled out from reference TRBV5-1 and TRBJ1-3, the complete variable domain reads KAGVTQTPRYLIKTRGQQVTLSCSPISGHRSVSWYQQTPGQGLQFLFEYFSETQRNKGNFPGRFSGRQFSNSRSEMNVSTLELGDSALYLCASSMTGNSGNTIYFGEGSWLTVV.

The rearrangement joins TRBV29-1 to TRBJ2-1; 9 bases are shared with TRBD2. The CDR3 extends over 14 amino acids. The V gene's germline CDR1 is SQVTM and CDR2 ANQGSEA. With V trimmed by 2 bases and J by 7 bases, 6 bases remained unmatched. The chain's CDR3 is CSVERLGLANEQFF. Here the CDR3 DNA reads TGCAGCGTTGAACGTCTGGGACTAGCAAATGAGCAGTTCTTC.

The chain uses TRBV5-1 and TRBJ2-1; 7 bases are a match to TRBD1. The germline gives CDR1 SGHRS, CDR2 YFSETQ. The junction had 8 bases not matched to a gene; V was cut back by 4 bases and J by 4 bases. The CDR3 is 15 residues long. DNA for the CDR3: TGCGCCAGCAGCGATACAGGGGACCTTTACAATGAGCAGTTCTTC. Its protein product is CASSDTGDLYNEQFF.

Here the CDR3 DNA reads TGTGCCAGCAGCTTAGACGGGGATACGCAGTATTTT. Residues: CASSLDGDTQYF. V usage is TRBV11-2 and J usage is TRBJ2-3; no definite D call. Germline CDR1 SGHAT, CDR2 FQNNGV. The CDR3 loop spans 12 amino acids. V lost 0 bases, J lost 6 bases, and 4 bases lay in between. Combining the CDR3 with reference TRBV11-2 and TRBJ2-3 gives the whole variable domain EAGVAQSPRYKIIEKRQSVAFWCNPISGHATLYWYQQILGQGPKLLIQFQNNGVVDDSQLPKDRFSAERLKGVDSTLKIQPAKLEDSAVYLCASSLDGDTQYFGPGTRLTVL.

The J gene is TRBJ1-1, the V gene TRBV19; D may be TRBD1 (6 bases). Deletions cut 10 bases from V and 11 bases from J, with 20 bases between. This CDR3 is built from 12 residues. The germline V gene encodes CDR1 LNHDA and CDR2 SQIVND (reference sequence). The CDR3 sequence is CATQGPSRRAFF. The CDR3 DNA reads TGTGCCACTCAGGGGCCGAGCAGGCGGGCTTTCTTT. Full variable domain (missing parts from reference TRBV19 and TRBJ1-1): DGGITQSPKYLFRKEGQNVTLSCEQNLNHDAMYWYRQDPGQGLRLIYYSQIVNDFQKGDIAEGYSVSREKKESFPLTVTSAQKNPTAFYLCATQGPSRRAFFGQGTRLTVV.

Details on this clone: Germline is not matched at one junction end, which may reflect a read error. V gene TRBV7-9 combines with J gene TRBJ2-2; perhaps TRBD1 as D (5 bases). Germline CDR1 reads SEHNR; CDR2 reads FQNEAQ (reference sequence). The CDR3 spans 14 residues. The CDR3 region has the DNA TGTTCCAGCAGCTTCGGACACTCCACCGGGGAGCTGTTTTTT. This encodes CSSSFGHSTGELFF.

In this sample, this clone turned up a few times. The genes are TRBV4-3 and TRBJ2-1; D unresolved. This CDR3 has 15 amino acids. Trimming pared 1 base from V and 0 bases from J, leaving 7 bases between. Germline V gene data show CDR1 as LGHNA and CDR2 as YSLEER. CDR3 in amino acids: CASSQVHSSYNEQFF. CDR3 nucleotide sequence: TGCGCCAGCAGCCAAGTTCATAGCTCCTACAATGAGCAGTTCTTC.

The chain joins TRBV6-5 to TRBJ2-2, with a weak D call TRBD1 (6 bases). The V end lost 6 bases, the J end lost 1 base, and 15 bases lay between the germline ends. This CDR3 has 16 residues. CDR1 and CDR2 (germline): MNHEY, SVGAGI. In DNA form, the CDR3 reads TGTGCCAGCAGCTACAGGACAGTTGAGAACACCGGGGAGCTGTTTTTT. Amino acids: CASSYRTVENTGELFF.

The chain couples TRBV6-5 to TRBJ2-7; TRBD1 agrees at 10 bases. V trimming: 6 bases; J trimming: 7 bases; junction bases outside the gene matches: 9. Germline CDR1 reads MNHEY; CDR2 reads SVGAGI. The CDR3 length is 14 residues. The DNA of the CDR3 is TGTGCCAGCAGCCGACAGGGGGCCACCTTGGAGCAGTACTTC. Encoded protein: CASSRQGATLEQYF.

The chain carries TRBV2 and TRBJ1-3; 7 nucleotides align to TRBD1. The CDR3 runs to 13 residues. In germline, CDR1 is SNHLY, CDR2 FYNNEI. The ends lost 10 bases at V and 7 bases at J; junction bases unmatched: 10. The CDR3 coding sequence is TGTGCCACCGCGGGACAGTACCGCAACACCATATATTTT. Its protein product is CATAGQYRNTIYF.

This clone was counted between two and nine times. The chain joins TRBV6-1 to TRBJ2-2; 8 bases fit TRBD1. CDR1 is MNHNS and CDR2 is SASEGT in the germline V gene. The CDR3 totals 16 residues. Unmatched junction bases numbered 4, after V lost 4 bases and J lost 0 bases. The CDR3 region is CASSGWTGTNTGELFF. In DNA form, the CDR3 reads TGTGCCAGCAGTGGCTGGACAGGGACGAACACCGGGGAGCTGTTTTTT.

This chain connects TRBV29-1 to TRBJ2-7; the match to TRBD1 covers 8 bases. V lost 5 bases, J lost 4 bases, and 10 bases stayed unmatched. This CDR3 is built from 14 residues. Germline loops: CDR1 SQVTM, CDR2 ANQGSEA. CDR3 residues: CSVRPRTGTYEQYF. The CDR3 DNA follows: TGCAGCGTTCGTCCCCGGACAGGGACATACGAGCAGTACTTC.

The V call is TRBV6-1, the J call TRBJ1-5; 8 positions agree with TRBD1. With 5 bases clipped from V and 7 bases from J, the junction kept 10 bases outside the gene matches. Germline lookup yields CDR1 MNHNS and CDR2 SASEGT. This CDR3 has 15 amino acids. CDR3 residues: CASSIDGQGGQPQHF. The CDR3 region has the DNA TGTGCCAGCAGTATAGACGGACAGGGCGGCCAGCCCCAGCATTTT.

The chain links TRBV7-2 to TRBJ1-1; no clear D. Trimming left V 8 bases short and J 4 bases short, with 8 bases between. The germline V gene has CDR1 SGHTA and CDR2 FQGNSA. The CDR3 runs 11 residues. CDR3: CASLGPTEAFF. CDR3 in DNA: TGTGCCAGCTTGGGCCCCACTGAAGCTTTCTTT.

The chain carries TRBV6-4 and TRBJ1-2; D is undetermined. The CDR3 extends over 12 amino acids. CDR1 is MRHNA, CDR2 SNTAGT, per germline. V shed 6 bases and J shed 4 bases, with 9 bases lying between them. Here the CDR3 DNA reads TGTGCCAGCAGCTTATCAGTCTATGGCTACACCTTC. Translating gives CASSLSVYGYTF.

In the case of this clone: A read error may account for a junction end that differs from germline. The J gene is TRBJ1-1, the V gene TRBV7-9; 7 bases align to TRBD1. This CDR3 is built from 15 residues. CDR1 is SEHNR, CDR2 FQNEAQ, per germline (reference sequence). The CDR3 DNA is TGTTCCAGCAGCCCGCGGACAGGCCAGAACACTGAAGCTTTCTTT. Translated, it gives CSSSPRTGQNTEAFF.

This chain uses TRBV5-1 with TRBJ2-1; 10 bases are shared with TRBD2. The germline V gene has CDR1 SGHRS and CDR2 YFSETQ. CDR3 length equals 16 residues. Unmatched junction bases numbered 14, after V lost 0 bases and J lost 14 bases. The chain's CDR3 is CASSLEPSGGPGLEFF. As DNA, the CDR3 is TGCGCCAGCAGCTTGGAACCTAGCGGGGGCCCAGGTCTCGAGTTCTTC.

The gene calls are TRBV28 and TRBJ1-5; 9 nucleotides align to TRBD1. V lost 3 bases, J lost 2 bases, and 8 bases stayed unmatched. CDR1 is MDHEN, CDR2 SYDVKM, per germline. The CDR3 is 17 amino acids. The CDR3: CASSFDRQGVGNQPQHF. DNA for the CDR3: TGTGCCAGCAGTTTTGACAGACAGGGGGTAGGCAATCAGCCCCAGCATTTT. The entire variable domain, with the rest obtained from reference TRBV28 and TRBJ1-5, is as follows: DVKVTQSSRYLVKRTGEKVFLECVQDMDHENMFWYRQDPGLGLRLIYFSYDVKMKEKGDIPEGYSVSREKKERFSLILESASTNQTSMYLCASSFDRQGVGNQPQHFGDGTRLSIL.